This record looks at one TCR beta chain sequence and its context. Its target is unknown. Measured with immunoSEQ multiplex PCR; TCRdb has only the in-frame clones, and not every one. Of 500,000 or so clones listed, 70% to 90% are singletons. Described treatment: roughly 19 received Ad26.COV2.S at low or high dose, single or two shots; about 5 received placebo; per-sample allocation not given. Following the first vaccine or placebo injection, samples were taken on day 63. Trimming took 3 bases from V and 0 from J, leaving 0 bases between them. Germline V CDR1 and CDR2: SGHRS, YFSETQ. This CDR3 is built from 12 residues. This sample was taken from a study of Ad26.COV2.S vaccination and SARS-CoV-2 variants. Regarding the study as a whole: Placebo recipients trailed vaccine recipients in spike-specific TCR breadth. Vaccine and placebo recipients had similar non-spike TCR breadth.

This chain uses TRBV5-1 with TRBJ2-2; D gene uncertain. Sequenced here: peripheral blood, sampled in a trial of Ad26.COV2.S vaccine versus placebo. The receptor was derived from a person aged 18 to 65 who received the Ad26.COV2.S COVID-19 vaccine or a placebo. The CDR3 protein is CASSSNTGELFF. The CDR3 coding sequence is TGCGCCAGCAGCTCGAACACCGGGGAGCTGTTTTTT. Full variable domain (rest looked up from reference TRBV5-1 and TRBJ2-2): KAGVTQTPRYLIKTRGQQVTLSCSPISGHRSVSWYQQTPGQGLQFLFEYFSETQRNKGNFPGRFSGRQFSNSRSEMNVSTLELGDSALYLCASSSNTGELFFGEGSRLTVL.